The clone carrying this T cell receptor beta chain was counted at least ten times. Its target is unknown. The sequenced template was RNA, covering the TCR beta CDR3 region. An opening RT-PCR round employed HTBI primers and preceded a second-round multiplex PCR. From the multiplex PCR reads, TCRdb called clonotypes with MiXCR, one entry per CDR3 protein. The sample includes some 350,000 distinct CDR3 sequences, approximately 17% of them seen just once. The CDR3 length is 14 residues. Trimming removed 2 bases from V and 0 bases from J, with 11 bases in between. CDR1 is DFQATT and CDR2 is SNEGSKA in the germline V gene (reference sequence). The sample comes from a study of Graves' ophthalmopathy and Graves' hyperthyroidism. The study, taken as a whole, reports: A majority of expanded thyroid clonotypes exceeding 0.001 frequency were likewise present in blood. Sensitivity reached roughly 70% and specificity 72.22% when the model predicted ophthalmopathy progression.

By definition, stable hyperthyroidism involved no ophthalmopathy within 18 months of follow-up. Sequencing was carried out using peripheral blood. The sequence was obtained from an adult woman with stable Graves' hyperthyroidism. The chain employs TRBV20-1 and TRBJ2-7; D uncertain. In DNA form, the CDR3 reads TGCAGTGCTAGATCAGCATTGCCCTCCTACGAGCAGTACTTC. The encoded protein is CSARSALPSYEQYF.